This TCR beta chain was recovered during a study of Ad26.COV2.S vaccination and SARS-CoV-2 variants. Overall study context: Participant was drawn from the COV1001 Ad26.COV2.S trial arm. Into the muscle, Ad26.COV2.S was dosed once or twice, 56 days apart.

Clones were read by immunoSEQ multiplex PCR, and TCRdb kept only the in-frame ones, dropping some. The sample has some 250,000 clones, over 75% seen once. Documented treatment: roughly 20 received Ad26.COV2.S at low or high dose, single or two shots; 5 received placebo; per-sample allocation not given. Sampling took place 63 days after the first vaccine or placebo injection. Whoever gave the sample was an adult aged 18-55 years in Boston. Of note for this clone: What it binds is unknown.

The CDR3 is 14 amino acids. V lost 2 bases, J lost 2 bases, and 8 bases lay in between. Per the germline V gene, CDR1 is SGHRS and CDR2 is YFSETQ. Broader study findings: TCR breadth and depth analyses may have underestimated total T cell responses.

The source is a person aged 18-65 years who received the Ad26.COV2.S COVID-19 vaccine or a placebo. The sample consisted of peripheral blood, taken in a trial of Ad26.COV2.S vaccine versus placebo. The chain joins TRBV5-1 to TRBJ1-3, with a tentative D call TRBD1 (6 bases). CDR3 in DNA: TGCGCCAGCAGCTTTGGACAGACTGGAAACACCATATATTTT. Its protein is CASSFGQTGNTIYF.